Below, 27 T cell receptor beta chains from the same sample are listed, as sequenced in a study of OX40 agonist ivuxolimab in advanced cancers. Sequencing was performed with immunoSEQ multiplex PCR; in TCRdb, only in-frame clones are kept and a portion is missing. The sample carries 60,000 to 80,000 clones, 80% to 95% recorded once. The sample consisted of CD4+ or CD8+ T cells sorted from blood, taken in a trial of the OX40 agonist ivuxolimab. Source of these receptors: an adult with an advanced solid tumor such as melanoma, head and neck, liver or kidney cancer.

This chain uses TRBV19 with TRBJ2-7; possibly TRBD1 or TRBD2 for D (5 bases each). V was shortened by 3 bases and J by 2 bases, with 8 bases between the two germline ends. CDR3 length equals 13 residues. CDR1 is LNHDA and CDR2 is SQIVND in the germline V gene (reference sequence). CDR3 sequence: CASSITGPYEQYF. DNA for the CDR3: TGTGCCAGTAGTATTACGGGGCCCTACGAGCAGTACTTC.

Comment on this clone: The same CDR3 also results from other DNA sequences found in this sample. The chain links TRBV9 to TRBJ2-2; D might be TRBD2 (5 bases). Germline V gene sequence: CDR1 SGDLS, CDR2 YYNGEE. The length of the CDR3 is 16 residues. Trimming took off 3 bases at V and 4 bases at J, with 16 bases between the two ends. CDR3 bases: TGTGCCAGCAGCGCGGGATCCTCGCCGACCACCGGGGAGCTGTTTTTT. Its protein product is CASSAGSSPTTGELFF.

The chain couples TRBV19 to TRBJ2-4; TRBD1 agrees at 10 bases. Germline CDR1 and CDR2: LNHDA and SQIVND (reference sequence). The CDR3 is 18 residues long. V lost 0 bases to trimming and J lost 4 bases; unmatched junction nucleotides: 9. CDR3 sequence reads: CASSIDPRDRGRKNIQYF. DNA of the CDR3: TGTGCCAGTAGTATAGACCCTCGGGACAGGGGACGGAAAAACATTCAGTACTTC. Looking up the rest from reference TRBV19 and TRBJ2-4 gives the full variable domain: DGGITQSPKYLFRKEGQNVTLSCEQNLNHDAMYWYRQDPGQGLRLIYYSQIVNDFQKGDIAEGYSVSREKKESFPLTVTSAQKNPTAFYLCASSIDPRDRGRKNIQYFGAGTRLSVL.

The chain is built from TRBV7-9 and TRBJ2-3; D not resolved. Germline lookup yields CDR1 SEHNR and CDR2 FQNEAQ (reference sequence). Trimming cost V 2 bases and J 2 bases, with 11 bases left between them. The CDR3 contains 15 residues. CDR3 sequence reads: CASSLLNTNTDTQYF. In DNA form, the CDR3 reads TGTGCCAGCAGCTTACTAAACACAAACACAGATACGCAGTATTTT.

The chain links TRBV7-2 to TRBJ1-1; no reliable D call. CDR1 is SGHTA and CDR2 is FQGNSA in the germline V gene. The CDR3 consists of 12 residues. V was pared by 5 bases and J by 7 bases, with 11 bases between. CDR3 sequence reads: CASSRVYNEAFF. Written as DNA, the CDR3 is TGTGCCAGCAGCAGAGTATACAATGAAGCTTTCTTT.

This chain links TRBV19 with TRBJ2-7, with 10 bases matching TRBD2. V lost 5 bases and J lost 0; bases outside the gene matches: 7. The CDR3 spans 16 residues. Germline CDR1 and CDR2: LNHDA and SQIVND (reference sequence). As DNA, the CDR3 is TGTGCCAGTAGTTCCGGGACTAGCGTGGACTCCTACGAGCAGTACTTC. Translation gives CASSSGTSVDSYEQYF. Full variable domain (remainder filled in from reference TRBV19 and TRBJ2-7): DGGITQSPKYLFRKEGQNVTLSCEQNLNHDAMYWYRQDPGQGLRLIYYSQIVNDFQKGDIAEGYSVSREKKESFPLTVTSAQKNPTAFYLCASSSGTSVDSYEQYFGPGTRLTVT.

CDR3 loop: CASSSITGATGELFF. The CDR3 DNA reads TGTGCCAGCAGCTCGATTACGGGTGCAACCGGGGAGCTGTTTTTT. This sequence joins TRBV5-6 and TRBJ2-2; D uncertain. V lost 3 bases, J lost 5 bases, and 14 bases lay in between. Germline V gene lookup returns CDR1 SGHDT and CDR2 YYEEEE. This CDR3 contains 15 residues.

The V gene is TRBV4-1, the J gene TRBJ1-5; possibly TRBD1 for D (5 bases). The CDR3 covers 15 residues. V gave up 3 bases and J gave up 3 bases, with 12 bases separating them. Germline V gene data show CDR1 as MGHRA and CDR2 as YSYEKL. The CDR3 sequence: CASSHPGRTNQPQHF. The DNA of the CDR3 is TGCGCCAGCAGCCACCCAGGGAGAACCAATCAGCCCCAGCATTTT.

The chain couples TRBV11-2 to TRBJ1-5; D call uncertain. The CDR3 extends over 13 amino acids. Germline V lookup: CDR1 SGHAT, CDR2 FQNNGV. V lost 5 bases, J lost 6 bases, and 11 bases lay in between. CDR3 coding DNA: TGTGCCAGCAGCCGAGAAGAATTTCAGCCCCAGCATTTT. Protein product: CASSREEFQPQHF.

This rearrangement joins TRBV7-9 to TRBJ1-1; D is possibly TRBD1 (5 bases). Germline CDR1 is SEHNR and CDR2 is FQNEAQ (reference sequence). Trimming left V 0 bases short and J 3 bases short, with 11 bases between. CDR3 size: 15 residues. DNA for the CDR3: TGTGCCAGCAGCTTAGCGTCAGGGTTCGACACTGAAGCTTTCTTT. Amino acid sequence: CASSLASGFDTEAFF.

This clone was seen once. The gene calls are TRBV6-1 and TRBJ2-5; TRBD1 aligns across 7 bases. V lost 8 bases and J lost 1; bases outside the gene matches: 4. The CDR3 runs 13 residues. Germline-derived CDR1 and CDR2 are MNHNS and SASEGT. The DNA of the CDR3 is TGTGCCAGCGAGGGACAGCTCCAAGAGACCCAGTACTTC. Protein product: CASEGQLQETQYF.

The genes are TRBV5-4 and TRBJ1-2, with D perhaps matching TRBD1 (5 bases). Per the germline V gene, CDR1 is SGHNT and CDR2 is YYREEE (reference sequence). CDR3 length equals 14 residues. Trimming removed 6 bases from V and 6 bases from J, with 18 bases in between. CDR3 bases: TGTGCCAGCACCGCGGACACTCTTCGAAATGGCTACACCTTC. The encoded protein is CASTADTLRNGYTF.

This clone was seen a single time. The V call is TRBV7-6, the J call TRBJ2-5; D is tentatively TRBD1 or TRBD2 (5 bases each). This CDR3 spans 14 amino acids. In germline, CDR1 is SGHVS, CDR2 FNYEAQ. The CDR3 nucleotides read TGTGCGACTGGGGGTCTGGGGGTCCAAGAGACCCAGTACTTC. Amino acids: CATGGLGVQETQYF.

The chain has TRBV10-1 and TRBJ2-1; 8 positions agree with TRBD2. J was trimmed by 9 bases and V by 6 bases; bases with no gene match: 10. This CDR3 spans 14 amino acids. Germline assignment: CDR1 WNHNN and CDR2 SYGVQD (reference sequence). CDR3 bases: TGCGCCAGCAGCTCCGGAGCGGGAGTTAGTGAGCAGTTCTTC. It encodes CASSSGAGVSEQFF.

The chain recombines TRBV11-2 with TRBJ2-7, with D perhaps TRBD2 (6 bases). CDR1 SGHAT and CDR2 FQNNGV come from the germline V gene. The CDR3 consists of 13 residues. Trimming shortened V by 11 bases and J by 1 base, and 15 bases separated the two germline ends. CDR3 in DNA: TGTGCCTTTGGGCGGGGAGAATCCTACGAGCAGTACTTC. It specifies CAFGRGESYEQYF.

This chain joins TRBV7-2 and TRBJ1-2, with unresolved D. V was clipped by 4 bases and J by 0 bases, with 15 bases between them. Germline V CDR1 and CDR2: SGHTA, FQGNSA. The CDR3 covers 16 residues. CDR3 sequence reads: CASSSSPPYANYGYTF. The CDR3 DNA is TGTGCCAGCAGCTCCTCCCCCCCGTACGCTAACTATGGCTACACCTTC.

The table lists this clone with a count of one. This sequence joins TRBV4-2 and TRBJ2-2; 7 nucleotides agree with TRBD2. The CDR3 is made up of 17 amino acids. Losses at the gene ends were 0 bases for V and 0 bases for J; bases not matched to a gene: 4. Germline lookup yields CDR1 LGHNA and CDR2 YNFKEQ. The CDR3 is CASSQEGGLANTGELFF. CDR3 bases: TGTGCCAGCAGCCAAGAGGGTGGACTAGCGAACACCGGGGAGCTGTTTTTT.

The rearrangement uses TRBV6-5 and TRBJ1-1; D is unresolved. The CDR3 totals 14 residues. Germline-derived CDR1 and CDR2 are MNHEY and SVGAGI. V shed 0 bases and J shed 0 bases, with 5 bases lying between them. The CDR3 DNA sequence: TGTGCCAGCAGTTACTCGGCTGTGAACACTGAAGCTTTCTTT. It translates to CASSYSAVNTEAFF.

The V and J genes are TRBV5-6 and TRBJ1-5; 12 nucleotides align to TRBD1. Germline CDR1 reads SGHDT; CDR2 reads YYEEEE. The CDR3 sequence is 15 residues long. The V and J ends lost 2 bases and 6 bases, in that order; junction bases with no gene match: 3. For the CDR3, the DNA is TGTGCCAGCAGCTTAGGGACAGGGGGCGGTCAGCCCCAGCATTTT. Its translation is CASSLGTGGGQPQHF.

The chain joins TRBV6-5 to TRBJ2-2; 9 nucleotides align to TRBD2. The CDR3 spans 14 residues. Germline CDR1 MNHEY, CDR2 SVGAGI. V shed 5 bases, J shed 6 bases, and the junction held 4 bases outside the gene matches. CDR3 DNA: TGTGCCAGCAGTAGCGGGAGGATCGCCGGGGAGCTGTTTTTT. Protein product: CASSSGRIAGELFF.

The chain links TRBV5-1 to TRBJ1-2; D gene unclear. V lost 2 bases and J lost 6, with 11 bases in between. The V gene's germline CDR1 is SGHRS and CDR2 YFSETQ. This CDR3 comprises 13 residues. CDR3 residues: CASSFGQVNGYTF. DNA of the CDR3: TGCGCCAGCAGCTTCGGGCAGGTCAATGGCTACACCTTC.

CDR3 residues: CASWPGHLLYEQYF. CDR3 bases: TGTGCCAGCTGGCCGGGACACCTCTTGTACGAGCAGTACTTC. This chain connects TRBV6-1 to TRBJ2-7; TRBD1 is a possible D gene (6 bases). The V and J ends lost 8 bases and 4 bases respectively, with 18 bases between them. The CDR3 sequence is 14 residues long. Germline CDR1 reads MNHNS; CDR2 reads SASEGT.

The chain uses TRBV18 and TRBJ2-7; 9 bases are a match to TRBD1. This CDR3 has 13 amino acids. With V trimmed by 4 bases and J by 3 bases, 1 base remained unmatched. The germline CDR1 and CDR2 sequences are KGHSH and LQKENI. CDR3 region: CASSQTGGYEQYF. CDR3 in DNA: TGTGCCAGCTCACAGACAGGGGGCTACGAGCAGTACTTC. The full variable domain, in which reference TRBV18 and TRBJ2-7 provide the parts outside the CDR3, is NAGVMQNPRHLVRRRGQEARLRCSPMKGHSHVYWYRQLPEEGLKFMVYLQKENIIDESGMPKERFSAEFPKEGPSILRIQQVVRGDSAAYFCASSQTGGYEQYFGPGTRLTVT.

In its sample, this clone was seen once. The chain links TRBV6-4 to TRBJ1-2; TRBD1 aligns across 10 bases. The CDR3 spans 15 residues. J was trimmed by 4 bases and V by 3 bases; bases with no gene match: 5. Germline loops: CDR1 MRHNA, CDR2 SNTAGT. CDR3 in DNA: TGTGCCAGCAGTGAGACAGGGGGCTCTGGCTATGGCTACACCTTC. Protein: CASSETGGSGYGYTF.

The chain has TRBV10-3 and TRBJ1-2, with a weak D call TRBD1 (5 bases). The CDR3 runs to 14 residues. The V end was cut by 0 bases, the J end by 3 bases, with 8 bases between. Germline values: CDR1 ENHRY, CDR2 SYGVKD. The CDR3 here is CAISESVQDYGYTF. DNA for the CDR3: TGTGCCATCAGTGAGTCGGTACAGGACTATGGCTACACCTTC.

The CDR3 coding sequence is TGTGCCAGCAGCCTCACAGGAAGGAGCTCTGGGGGTGATGAGCAGTTCTTC. Its translation is CASSLTGRSSGGDEQFF. J is TRBJ2-1 and V is TRBV7-2; D might be TRBD1 or TRBD2, each matching 5 bases. Trimming stripped 5 bases from V and 8 bases from J, with 25 bases between. The CDR3 has 17 residues. Germline CDR1 SGHTA, CDR2 FQGNSA.

V and J are TRBV30 and TRBJ2-3, with D possibly being TRBD1 (5 bases). Germline V gives CDR1 GTSNPN, CDR2 SVGIG (reference sequence). The CDR3 is made up of 12 amino acids. V lost 3 bases and J lost 5, with 9 bases in between. The CDR3 bases are TGTGCCTGGAGGCAGGGTAAAGATACGCAGTATTTT. This encodes CAWRQGKDTQYF.